This T cell receptor beta chain was sequenced for a study of early T cells in non-severe SARS-CoV-2 infection. Study results and limitations: Anti-spike CD8 responses were favored by VDJdb matching, which missed private and CD4 specificities.

This clonotype occurred a few times. Its antigen remains unidentified. Unique molecular identifiers were attached to individual cDNA molecules. MiXCR was run by TCRdb on the 5' RACE reads, yielding one entry per CDR3 protein. The data hold more than 15,000 distinct CDR3 sequences, with less than 6.5% observed a single time. Trimming left V 3 bases short and J 6 bases short, with 11 bases between. Germline assignment: CDR1 SGDLS and CDR2 YYNGEE. The CDR3 covers 13 residues. Sequences were derived from whole blood, sampled at baseline. The chain employs TRBV9 and TRBJ2-3; no clear D. This TCR came from an adult who was a healthcare worker with PCR-confirmed SARS-CoV-2 infection or an uninfected control (not recorded which). Here the CDR3 DNA reads TGTGCCAGCAGCGACGGTTCGTTCGATACGCAGTATTTT. Its protein product is CASSDGSFDTQYF.